These T cell receptor beta chains were read from a single sample in a study of cytomegalovirus exposure and HLA in healthy donors. The table came from immunoSEQ multiplex PCR; TCRdb's copy has only in-frame clones and leaves some out. The sample includes about 140,000 clones, about 80% of them seen just once. What was sequenced was PBMCs. The receptors were sampled from a male donor in good health and CMV-seronegative. CDR3s include the opening cysteine and the closing phenylalanine or tryptophan.

CDR3aa | j_gene | v_gene
CASSLQSGDYGYTF | TRBJ1-2 | TRBV27
CASSDRGQLGEQYF | - | TRBV7-3
CASSLGQNLNTGELFF | TRBJ2-2 | TRBV5-1
CASSPTTGTVNTEAFF | TRBJ1-1 | TRBV18
CASSRGEAVSTDTQYF | TRBJ2-3 | TRBV4-2
CASSQDTGGVSYNEQFF | TRBJ2-1 | TRBV4-3
CTSSDQLSGGEDQPQHF | TRBJ1-5 | TRBV7-8
CASSQEEGDTQYF | TRBJ2-3 | TRBV4-1
CASSIDHRGGNTEAFF | TRBJ1-1 | TRBV19
CASSLSEGVYEQYF | TRBJ2-7 | TRBV7-2
CASSFLGRGNLDNEQFF | TRBJ2-1 | TRBV7-9
CASSWGGGGANYGYTF | TRBJ1-2 | TRBV28
CASSSPGLAKNIQYF | TRBJ2-4 | TRBV7-3
CASARGDTGELFF | TRBJ2-2 | TRBV6-1
CASSSREADSTDTQYF | TRBJ2-3 | TRBV13
CASNRGRDSNQPQHF | TRBJ1-5 | TRBV6-1
CASSQADRAYGYTF | TRBJ1-2 | TRBV6-5
CASSLTGGRTYEQYF | TRBJ2-7 | TRBV27
CASIFLYF | TRBJ2-7 | TRBV6-8
CASSPSGSNMNTEAFF | TRBJ1-1 | TRBV5-4
CASSEGGTQYF | TRBJ2-5 | TRBV2